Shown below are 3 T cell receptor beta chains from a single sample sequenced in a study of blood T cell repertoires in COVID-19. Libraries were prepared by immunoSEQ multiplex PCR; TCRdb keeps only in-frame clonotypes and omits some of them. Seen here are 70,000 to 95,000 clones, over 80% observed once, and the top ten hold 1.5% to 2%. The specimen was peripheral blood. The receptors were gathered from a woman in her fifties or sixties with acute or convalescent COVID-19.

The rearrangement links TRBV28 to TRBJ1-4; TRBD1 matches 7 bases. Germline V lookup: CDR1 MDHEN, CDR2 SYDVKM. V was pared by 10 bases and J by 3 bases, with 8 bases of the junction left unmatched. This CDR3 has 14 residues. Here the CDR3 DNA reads TGTGCCACAAGAGAGGGGGCAGCTAATGAAAAACTGTTTTTT. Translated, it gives CATREGAANEKLFF. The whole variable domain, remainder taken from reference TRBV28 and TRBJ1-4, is DVKVTQSSRYLVKRTGEKVFLECVQDMDHENMFWYRQDPGLGLRLIYFSYDVKMKEKGDIPEGYSVSREKKERFSLILESASTNQTSMYLCATREGAANEKLFFGSGTQLSVL.

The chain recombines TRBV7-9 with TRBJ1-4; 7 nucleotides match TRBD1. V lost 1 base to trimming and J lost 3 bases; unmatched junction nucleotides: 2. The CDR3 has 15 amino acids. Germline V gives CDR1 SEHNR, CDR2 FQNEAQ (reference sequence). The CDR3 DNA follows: TGTGCCAGCAGCTTAGGTGGGACAGCTAATGAAAAACTGTTTTTT. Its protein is CASSLGGTANEKLFF.

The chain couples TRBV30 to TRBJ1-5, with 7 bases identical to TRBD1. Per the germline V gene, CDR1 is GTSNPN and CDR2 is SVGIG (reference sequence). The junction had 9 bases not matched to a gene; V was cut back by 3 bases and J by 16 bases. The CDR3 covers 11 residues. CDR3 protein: CAWSAGTATHF. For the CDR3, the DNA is TGTGCCTGGAGCGCCGGGACAGCCACTCATTTT.